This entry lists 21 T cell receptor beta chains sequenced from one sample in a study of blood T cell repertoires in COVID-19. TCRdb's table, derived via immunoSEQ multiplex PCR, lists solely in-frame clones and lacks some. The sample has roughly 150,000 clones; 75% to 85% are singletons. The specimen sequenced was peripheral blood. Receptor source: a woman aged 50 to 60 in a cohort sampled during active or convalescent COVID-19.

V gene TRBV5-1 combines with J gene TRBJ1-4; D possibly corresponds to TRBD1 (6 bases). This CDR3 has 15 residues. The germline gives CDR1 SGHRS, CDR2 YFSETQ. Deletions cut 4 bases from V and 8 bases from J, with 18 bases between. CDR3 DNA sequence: TGCGCCAGCAGCAAACACAGGGCTCAGAGGGAAAAACTGTTTTTT. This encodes CASSKHRAQREKLFF.

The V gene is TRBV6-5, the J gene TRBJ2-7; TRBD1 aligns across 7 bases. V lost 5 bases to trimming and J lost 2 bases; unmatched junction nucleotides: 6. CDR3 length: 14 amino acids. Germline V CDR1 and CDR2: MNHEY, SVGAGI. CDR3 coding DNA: TGTGCCAGCAGTCCGACAGGGACAGCCTACGAGCAGTACTTC. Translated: CASSPTGTAYEQYF.

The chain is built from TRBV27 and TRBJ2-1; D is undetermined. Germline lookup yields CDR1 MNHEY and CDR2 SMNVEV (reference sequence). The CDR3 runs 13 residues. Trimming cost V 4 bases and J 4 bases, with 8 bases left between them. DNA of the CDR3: TGTGCCAGCAGTTCAACAGTATACAATGAGCAGTTCTTC. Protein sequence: CASSSTVYNEQFF.

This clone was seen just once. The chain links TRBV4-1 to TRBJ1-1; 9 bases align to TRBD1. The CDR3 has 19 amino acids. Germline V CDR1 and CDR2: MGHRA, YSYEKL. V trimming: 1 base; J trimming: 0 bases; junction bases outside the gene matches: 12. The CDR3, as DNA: TGCGCCAGCAGCCAAGCCTTGGCCGGACAGGGGACCGTGAACACTGAAGCTTTCTTT. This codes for CASSQALAGQGTVNTEAFF.

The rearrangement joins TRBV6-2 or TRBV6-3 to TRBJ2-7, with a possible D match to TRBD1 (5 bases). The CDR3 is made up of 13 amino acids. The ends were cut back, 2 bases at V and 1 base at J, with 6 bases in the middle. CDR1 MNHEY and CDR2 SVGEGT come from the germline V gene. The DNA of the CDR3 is TGTGCCAGCAGTTACCGACAGTCCTACGAGCAGTACTTC. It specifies CASSYRQSYEQYF.

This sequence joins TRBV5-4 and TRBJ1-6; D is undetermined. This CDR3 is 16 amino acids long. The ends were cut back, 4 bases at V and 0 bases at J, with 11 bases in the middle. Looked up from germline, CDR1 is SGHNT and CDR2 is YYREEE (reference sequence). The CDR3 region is CASSLSLSSYNSPLHF. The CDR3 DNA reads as TGTGCCAGCAGCCTGTCCCTGAGCTCCTATAATTCACCCCTCCACTTT. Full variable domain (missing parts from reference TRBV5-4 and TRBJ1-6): ETGVTQSPTHLIKTRGQQVTLRCSSQSGHNTVSWYQQALGQGPQFIFQYYREEENGRGNFPPRFSGLQFPNYSSELNVNALELDDSALYLCASSLSLSSYNSPLHFGNGTRLTVT.

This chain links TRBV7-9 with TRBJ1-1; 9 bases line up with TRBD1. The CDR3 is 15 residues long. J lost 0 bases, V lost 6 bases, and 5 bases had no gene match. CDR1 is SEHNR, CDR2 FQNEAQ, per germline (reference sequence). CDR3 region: CASREQGALNTEAFF. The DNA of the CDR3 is TGTGCCAGCAGGGAACAGGGGGCGCTGAACACTGAAGCTTTCTTT.

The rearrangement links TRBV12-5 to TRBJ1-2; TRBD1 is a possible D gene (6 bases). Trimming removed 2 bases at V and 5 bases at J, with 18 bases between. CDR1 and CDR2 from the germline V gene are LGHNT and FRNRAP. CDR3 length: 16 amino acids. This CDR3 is CASGLPSGVYGYGYTF. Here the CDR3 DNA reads TGTGCTAGTGGTTTGCCATCAGGGGTATATGGGTATGGCTACACCTTC.

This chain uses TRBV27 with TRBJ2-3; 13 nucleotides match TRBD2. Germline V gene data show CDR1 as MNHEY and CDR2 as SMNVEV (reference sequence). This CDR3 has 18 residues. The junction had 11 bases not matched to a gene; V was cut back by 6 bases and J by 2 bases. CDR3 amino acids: CASSDPRTSGGVTDTQYF. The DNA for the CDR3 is TGTGCCAGCAGCGACCCCCGGACTAGCGGGGGAGTCACAGATACGCAGTATTTT.

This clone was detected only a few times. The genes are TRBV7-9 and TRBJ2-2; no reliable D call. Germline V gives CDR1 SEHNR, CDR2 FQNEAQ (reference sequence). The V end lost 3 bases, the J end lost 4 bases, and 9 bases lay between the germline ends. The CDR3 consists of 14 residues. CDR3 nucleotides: TGTGCCAGCAGCTTTATCTCCCCCACCGGGGAGCTGTTTTTT. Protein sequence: CASSFISPTGELFF. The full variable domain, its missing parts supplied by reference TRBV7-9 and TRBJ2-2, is DTGVSQNPRHKITKRGQNVTFRCDPISEHNRLYWYRQTLGQGPEFLTYFQNEAQLEKSRLLSDRFSAERPKGSFSTLEIQRTEQGDSAMYLCASSFISPTGELFFGEGSRLTVL.

CDR3 amino acids: CASKAGTGVYEQYF. The DNA of the CDR3 is TGTGCCAGCAAAGCCGGGACAGGAGTTTACGAGCAGTACTTC. This rearrangement joins TRBV6-5 to TRBJ2-7, with TRBD1 matching over 8 bases. Losses at the gene ends were 7 bases for V and 4 bases for J; bases not matched to a gene: 9. The CDR3 sequence is 14 residues long. Germline loops: CDR1 MNHEY, CDR2 SVGAGI.

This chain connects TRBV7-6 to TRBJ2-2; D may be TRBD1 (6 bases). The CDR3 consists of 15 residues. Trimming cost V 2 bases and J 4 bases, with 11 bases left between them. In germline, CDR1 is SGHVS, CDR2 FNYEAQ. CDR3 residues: CASSLRGHSTGELFF. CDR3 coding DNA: TGTGCCAGCAGCTTAAGGGGACATAGCACCGGGGAGCTGTTTTTT.

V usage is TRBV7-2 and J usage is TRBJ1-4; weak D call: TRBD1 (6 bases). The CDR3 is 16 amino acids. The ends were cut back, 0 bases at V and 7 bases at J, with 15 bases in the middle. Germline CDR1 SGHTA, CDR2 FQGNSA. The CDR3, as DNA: TGTGCCAGCAGCTTAGCTGGGGGCGTCCCGAGTGAAAAACTGTTTTTT. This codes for CASSLAGGVPSEKLFF.

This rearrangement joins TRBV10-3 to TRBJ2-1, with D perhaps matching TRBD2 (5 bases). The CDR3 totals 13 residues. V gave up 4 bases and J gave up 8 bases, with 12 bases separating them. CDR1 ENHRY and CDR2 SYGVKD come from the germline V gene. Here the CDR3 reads CAISGASQDEQFF. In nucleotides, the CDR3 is TGTGCCATCAGTGGGGCTAGCCAGGATGAGCAGTTCTTC.

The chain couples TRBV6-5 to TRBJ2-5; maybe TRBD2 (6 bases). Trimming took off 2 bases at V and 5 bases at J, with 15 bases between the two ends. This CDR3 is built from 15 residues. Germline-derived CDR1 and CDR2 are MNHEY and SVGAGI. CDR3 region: CASSYGTPAGETQYF. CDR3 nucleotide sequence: TGTGCCAGCAGTTACGGGACTCCGGCAGGGGAGACCCAGTACTTC.

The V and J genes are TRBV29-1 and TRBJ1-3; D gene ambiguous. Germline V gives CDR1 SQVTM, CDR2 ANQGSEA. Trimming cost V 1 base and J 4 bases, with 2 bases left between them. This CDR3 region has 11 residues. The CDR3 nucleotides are TGCAGCGTTGAAGCGGGAAACACCATATATTTT. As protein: CSVEAGNTIYF. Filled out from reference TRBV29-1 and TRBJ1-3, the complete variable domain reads SAVISQKPSRDICQRGTSLTIQCQVDSQVTMMFWYRQQPGQSLTLIATANQGSEATYESGFVIDKFPISRPNLTFSTLTVSNMSPEDSSIYLCSVEAGNTIYFGEGSWLTVV.

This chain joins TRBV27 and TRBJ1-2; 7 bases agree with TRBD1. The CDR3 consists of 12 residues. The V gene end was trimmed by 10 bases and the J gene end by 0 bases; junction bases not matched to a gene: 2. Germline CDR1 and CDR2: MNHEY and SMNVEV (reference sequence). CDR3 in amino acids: CATGTANYGYTF. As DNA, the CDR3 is TGTGCCACGGGGACAGCTAACTATGGCTACACCTTC.

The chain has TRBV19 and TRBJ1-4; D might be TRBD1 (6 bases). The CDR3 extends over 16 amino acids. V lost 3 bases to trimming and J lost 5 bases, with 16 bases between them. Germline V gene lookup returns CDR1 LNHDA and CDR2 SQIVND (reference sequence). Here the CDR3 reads CASSMLFGQGNEKLFF. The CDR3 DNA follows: TGTGCCAGTAGTATGCTTTTTGGGCAGGGGAATGAAAAACTGTTTTTT.

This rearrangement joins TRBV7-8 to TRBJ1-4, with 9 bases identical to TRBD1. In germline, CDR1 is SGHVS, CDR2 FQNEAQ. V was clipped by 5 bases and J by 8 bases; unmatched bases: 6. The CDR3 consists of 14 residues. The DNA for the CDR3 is TGTGCCAGCAGCGTGGGACAGGGTGAAGAAAAACTGTTTTTT. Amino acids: CASSVGQGEEKLFF.

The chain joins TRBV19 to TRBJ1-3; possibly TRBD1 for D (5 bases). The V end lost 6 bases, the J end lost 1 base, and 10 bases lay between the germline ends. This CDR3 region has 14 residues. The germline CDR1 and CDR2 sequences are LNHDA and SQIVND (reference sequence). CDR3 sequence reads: CASSAGGSGNTIYF. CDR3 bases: TGTGCCAGTAGCGCCGGGGGGTCTGGAAACACCATATATTTT.

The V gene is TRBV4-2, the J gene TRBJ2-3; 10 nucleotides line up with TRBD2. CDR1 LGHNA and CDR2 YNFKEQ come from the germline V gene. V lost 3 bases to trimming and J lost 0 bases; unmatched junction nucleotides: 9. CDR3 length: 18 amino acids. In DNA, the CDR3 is TGTGCCAGCAGCCAGCATAGCGGGGGGCAGACTAGCACAGATACGCAGTATTTT. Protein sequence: CASSQHSGGQTSTDTQYF.